This T cell receptor beta chain originates from a study of T cell responses to AZD1222 COVID-19 vaccine. The method was immunoSEQ multiplex PCR; TCRdb's version includes in-frame clones alone and lacks a portion of them. The table shows about 140,000 clones, with over 85% occurring only once. Note on this clone: Its target is not known.

The V gene lost 6 bases and the J gene lost 10 bases, with 27 bases spanning the gap. CDR1 is MNHEY and CDR2 is SVGEGT in the germline V gene. The CDR3 spans 16 residues. Findings of the study overall: Repertoire samples came only from after the peak T cell response.

The sequence derives from an adult in good health. The input for sequencing was peripheral blood, taken on day 0 of MenACWY control vaccination. This chain joins TRBV6-2 or TRBV6-3 and TRBJ1-2, with D possibly matching TRBD1 (6 bases). CDR3 nucleotides: TGTGCCAGCAGCTCCAGACTTACAGGGCCGGGGGGTGCCTACACCTTC. Translated, it gives CASSSRLTGPGGAYTF.